Presented here are 5 T cell receptor beta chains from one specimen sequenced in a study of blood T cell repertoires in COVID-19. Profiling relied on immunoSEQ multiplex PCR, and the TCRdb table lists in-frame clones only, not all of them. The sample holds approximately 250,000 clones; around 90% are singletons and the top ten take over 0.8%. Sequenced material: peripheral blood. These receptors were obtained from a man under 40 with COVID-19, enrolled during active disease.

The chain employs TRBV7-3 and TRBJ2-5; 8 bases match TRBD2. Trimming took 5 bases from V and 5 from J; bases not matched to a gene: 10. This CDR3 comprises 15 residues. Germline assignment: CDR1 SGHTA and CDR2 FQGTGA. The CDR3 here is CASSRGPGGAETQYF. In DNA form, the CDR3 reads TGTGCCAGCAGCAGGGGACCCGGGGGGGCGGAGACCCAGTACTTC.

The CDR3 is CASSIAGSSYEQYF. CDR3 coding DNA: TGTGCCAGCAGTATAGCGGGAAGCTCCTACGAGCAGTACTTC. V gene TRBV27 combines with J gene TRBJ2-7, with 8 bases that match TRBD2. The CDR3 runs 14 residues. The V gene end was trimmed by 5 bases and the J gene end by 0 bases; junction bases not matched to a gene: 3. Germline V gene lookup returns CDR1 MNHEY and CDR2 SMNVEV (reference sequence).

The V call is TRBV9, the J call TRBJ2-2; possible D gene TRBD1, 5 bases. The V gene lost 0 bases and the J gene lost 7 bases, with 13 bases spanning the gap. Germline CDR1 and CDR2: SGDLS and YYNGEE. The CDR3 has 15 residues. In DNA form, the CDR3 reads TGTGCCAGCAGCGTAGCCCAGGGTATGAACGGGGAGCTGTTTTTT. It translates to CASSVAQGMNGELFF.

This chain joins TRBV5-5 and TRBJ2-3, with 10 bases matching TRBD2. This CDR3 contains 16 residues. After removal of 2 bases from V and 0 bases from J, the junction contained 3 bases not matched to a gene. Germline lookup yields CDR1 SGHKS and CDR2 YYEKEE (reference sequence). The CDR3 sequence: CASSFGAGGSTDTQYF. The CDR3 coding sequence is TGTGCCAGCAGCTTCGGAGCGGGGGGGAGCACAGATACGCAGTATTTT.

The chain combines TRBV23-1 with TRBJ2-5; 9 bases agree with TRBD2. TRBV23-1 is an ORF, with its function uncertain. The CDR3 spans 15 residues. V was pared by 3 bases and J by 2 bases, with 4 bases of the junction left unmatched. For the CDR3, the DNA is TGCGCCAGCAGTCAGGCTAGCGGGGCACAAGAGACCCAGTACTTC. Translation: CASSQASGAQETQYF.